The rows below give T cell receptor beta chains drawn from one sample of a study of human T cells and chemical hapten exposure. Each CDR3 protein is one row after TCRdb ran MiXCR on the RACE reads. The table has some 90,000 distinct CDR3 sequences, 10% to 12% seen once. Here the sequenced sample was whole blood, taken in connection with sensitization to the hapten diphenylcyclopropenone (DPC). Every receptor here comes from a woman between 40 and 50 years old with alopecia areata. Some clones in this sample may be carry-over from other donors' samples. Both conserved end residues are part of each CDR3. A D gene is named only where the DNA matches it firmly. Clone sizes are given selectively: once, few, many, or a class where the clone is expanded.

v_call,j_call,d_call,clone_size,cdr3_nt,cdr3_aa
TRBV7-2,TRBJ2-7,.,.,TGTGCCAGCAGCTTAAGAAGTGACTACGAGCAGTACTTC,CASSLRSDYEQYF
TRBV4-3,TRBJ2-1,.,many,TGCGCCAGCAGCCACCTACTAGACTACAATGAGCAGTTCTTC,CASSHLLDYNEQFF
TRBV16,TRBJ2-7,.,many,TGTGCCAGCAGCCAATCAGGGGTGGACGAGCAGTACTTC,CASSQSGVDEQYF
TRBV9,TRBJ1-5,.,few,TGTGCCAGCGCCGAGGGATTTAGCAATCAGCCCCAGCATTTT,CASAEGFSNQPQHF
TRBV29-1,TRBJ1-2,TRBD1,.,TGCAGCGTTGAAGGCGGCAGGGGGACCAACTATGGCTACACCTTC,CSVEGGRGTNYGYTF
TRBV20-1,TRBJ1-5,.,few,TGCAGTGCTAGCTCAAGTGGGGGGCGGAGCAATCAGCCCCAGCATTTT,CSASSSGGRSNQPQHF
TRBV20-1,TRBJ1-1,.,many,TGCAGTGCTAGAGTGCTCGGGGGGCCTGAAGCTTTCTTT,CSARVLGGPEAFF
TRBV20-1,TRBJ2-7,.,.,TGCAGTGCTAGGGGTGAAGGGATTGGATCCTACGAGCAGTACTTC,CSARGEGIGSYEQYF
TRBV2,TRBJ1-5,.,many,TGTGCCAGCCAGCCCAGGGGTGGGGCCGGTCAGCCCCAGCATTTT,CASQPRGGAGQPQHF
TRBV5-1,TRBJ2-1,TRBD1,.,TGCGCCAGCAGCCCCCCCAGGACAGGAGAACACAATGAGCAGTTCTTC,CASSPPRTGEHNEQFF
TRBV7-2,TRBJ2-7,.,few,TGTGCCAGCAGCGCCACCGTAAGCTCCTACGAGCAGTACTTC,CASSATVSSYEQYF
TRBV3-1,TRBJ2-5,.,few,TGTGCCAGCAGCCAAATGGAGACCCAGTACTTC,CASSQMETQYF
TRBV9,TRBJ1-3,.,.,TGTGCCAGCAGCGGACATTTTTCTGGAAACACCATATATTTT,CASSGHFSGNTIYF
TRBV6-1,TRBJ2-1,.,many,TGTGCCATCCAGATGGAGTCCTACAATGAGCAGTTCTTC,CAIQMESYNEQFF
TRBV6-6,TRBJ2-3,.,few,TGTGCCAGCACCACGGGCGGCGGGACTGGGCCAGATACGCAGTATTTT,CASTTGGGTGPDTQYF
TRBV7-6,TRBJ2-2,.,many,TGTGCCAGCAGCCCAGGCCCAACGGGGGCCAACACCGGGGAGCTGTTTTTT,CASSPGPTGANTGELFF
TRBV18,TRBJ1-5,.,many,TGTGCCAGCTCACCAGCCAGGGACAATCAGCCCCAGCATTTT,CASSPARDNQPQHF
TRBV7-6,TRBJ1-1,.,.,TGTGCCAGCAGCTTTAGGAAATCGAACACTGAAGCTTTCTTT,CASSFRKSNTEAFF
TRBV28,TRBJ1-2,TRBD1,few,TGTGCCAGCAGGGACGGGACAGGGGACTCCTACACCTTC,CASRDGTGDSYTF
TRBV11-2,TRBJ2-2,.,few,TGTGCCAGCAGCTTATCCCTAGCTGGCGGGGAGCTGTTTTTT,CASSLSLAGGELFF